This TCR beta chain was identified in a study of blood T cell repertoires in COVID-19. In the study overall: Material from acute and convalescent COVID-19 was sourced from the United States, Italy and Spain.

The V and J ends lost 2 bases and 5 bases respectively, with 12 bases between them. The CDR3 extends over 15 amino acids. Looked up from germline, CDR1 is MNHNY and CDR2 is SVGAGI (reference sequence). Original analysis: Amplifying reference gene primers gave estimates of nucleated cell counts. Some clones are missing from TCRdb's copy, which holds only in-frame ones; the method was immunoSEQ multiplex PCR. The V and J calls and clone size were taken over from that table, and D and trimming were inferred from the DNA. Of roughly 260,000 clones in the sample, approximately 86% were seen once. The TCR comes from a man aged 35 to 55 who had recovered from COVID-19. Sequenced: peripheral blood. The rearrangement uses TRBV6-6 and TRBJ2-2; D not certain. CDR3 coding DNA: TGTGCCAGCAGTTACACCACCCGAGAGACCGGGGAGCTGTTTTTT. Translation gives CASSYTTRETGELFF.